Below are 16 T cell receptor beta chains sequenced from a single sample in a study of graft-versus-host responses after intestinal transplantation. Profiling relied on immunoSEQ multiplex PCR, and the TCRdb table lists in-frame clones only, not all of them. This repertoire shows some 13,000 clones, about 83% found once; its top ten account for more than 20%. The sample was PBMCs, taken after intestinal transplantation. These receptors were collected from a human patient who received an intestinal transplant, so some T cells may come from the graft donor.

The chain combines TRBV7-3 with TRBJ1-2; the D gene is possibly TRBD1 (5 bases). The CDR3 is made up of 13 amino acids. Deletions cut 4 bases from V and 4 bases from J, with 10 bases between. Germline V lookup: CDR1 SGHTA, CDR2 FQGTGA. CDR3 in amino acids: CASSSGAGYGYTF. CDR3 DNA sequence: TGTGCCAGCAGCTCCGGGGCTGGCTATGGCTACACCTTC.

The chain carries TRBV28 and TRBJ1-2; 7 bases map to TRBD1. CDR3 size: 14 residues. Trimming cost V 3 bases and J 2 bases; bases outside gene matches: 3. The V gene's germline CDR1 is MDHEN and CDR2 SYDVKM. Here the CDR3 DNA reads TGTGCCAGCAGTTTCCAGGGGGGAAACTATGGCTACACCTTC. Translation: CASSFQGGNYGYTF.

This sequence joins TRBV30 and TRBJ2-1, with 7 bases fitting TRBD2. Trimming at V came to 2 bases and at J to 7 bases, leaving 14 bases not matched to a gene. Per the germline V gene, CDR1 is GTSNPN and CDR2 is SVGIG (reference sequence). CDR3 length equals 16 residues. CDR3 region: CAWSWLAAGGLNEQFF. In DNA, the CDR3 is TGTGCCTGGAGTTGGCTAGCGGCCGGGGGATTAAATGAGCAGTTCTTC.

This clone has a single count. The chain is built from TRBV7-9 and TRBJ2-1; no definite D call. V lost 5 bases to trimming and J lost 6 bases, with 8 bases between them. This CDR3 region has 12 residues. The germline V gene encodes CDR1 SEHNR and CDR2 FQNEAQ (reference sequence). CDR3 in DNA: TGTGCCAGCAGCCGCCAGGCCAATGAGCAGTTCTTC. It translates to CASSRQANEQFF.

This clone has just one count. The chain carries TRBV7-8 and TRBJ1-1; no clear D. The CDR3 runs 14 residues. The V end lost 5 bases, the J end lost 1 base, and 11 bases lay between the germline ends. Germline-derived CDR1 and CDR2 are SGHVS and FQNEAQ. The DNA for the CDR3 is TGTGCCAGCAGCGCCTGGGCGGGGAACACTGAAGCTTTCTTT. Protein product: CASSAWAGNTEAFF.

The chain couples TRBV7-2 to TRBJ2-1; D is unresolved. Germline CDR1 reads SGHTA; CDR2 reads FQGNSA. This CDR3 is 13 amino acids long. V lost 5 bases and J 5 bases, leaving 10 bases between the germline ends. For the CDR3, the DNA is TGTGCCAGCAGCACCCGGGTTAACAATGAGCAGTTCTTC. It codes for CASSTRVNNEQFF. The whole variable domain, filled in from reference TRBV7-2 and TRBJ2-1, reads GAGVSQSPSNKVTEKGKDVELRCDPISGHTALYWYRQSLGQGLEFLIYFQGNSAPDKSGLPSDRFSAERTGGSVSTLTIQRTQQEDSAVYLCASSTRVNNEQFFGPGTRLTVL.

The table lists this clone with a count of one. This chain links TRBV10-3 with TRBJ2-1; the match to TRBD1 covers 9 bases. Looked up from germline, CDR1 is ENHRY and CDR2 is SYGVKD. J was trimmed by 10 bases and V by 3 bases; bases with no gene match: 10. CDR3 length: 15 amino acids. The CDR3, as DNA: TGTGCCATCAGTGAACGCGAACAGGGGGCGAGGGAGCAGTTCTTC. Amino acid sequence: CAISEREQGAREQFF.

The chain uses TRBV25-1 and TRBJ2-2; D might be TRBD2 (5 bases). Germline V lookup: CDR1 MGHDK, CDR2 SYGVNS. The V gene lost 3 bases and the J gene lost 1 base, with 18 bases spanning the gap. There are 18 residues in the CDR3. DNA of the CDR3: TGTGCCAGCAGTGACCCCTGGACGGGAACTATGAACACCGGGGAGCTGTTTTTT. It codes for CASSDPWTGTMNTGELFF.

In DNA form, the CDR3 reads TGTGCCAGCAGCCCCCTACCGGGCCTCTACAATGAGCAGTTCTTC. Translating it yields CASSPLPGLYNEQFF. This rearrangement joins TRBV9 to TRBJ2-1; D ambiguous. The CDR3 has 15 amino acids. Germline values: CDR1 SGDLS, CDR2 YYNGEE. Trimming removed 4 bases from V and 3 bases from J, with 14 bases in between.

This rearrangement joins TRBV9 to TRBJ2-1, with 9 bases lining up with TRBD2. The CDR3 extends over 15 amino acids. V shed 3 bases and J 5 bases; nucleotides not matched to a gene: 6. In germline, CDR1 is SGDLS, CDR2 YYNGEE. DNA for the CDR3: TGTGCCAGCAGCGGTAGCGGGAGTAGCCACAATGAGCAGTTCTTC. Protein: CASSGSGSSHNEQFF.

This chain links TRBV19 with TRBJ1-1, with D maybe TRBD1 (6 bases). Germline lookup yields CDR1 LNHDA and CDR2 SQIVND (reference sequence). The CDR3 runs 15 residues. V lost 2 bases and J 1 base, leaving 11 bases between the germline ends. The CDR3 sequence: CASSISRGGNTEAFF. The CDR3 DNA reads TGTGCCAGTAGTATATCGCGAGGGGGGAACACTGAAGCTTTCTTT.

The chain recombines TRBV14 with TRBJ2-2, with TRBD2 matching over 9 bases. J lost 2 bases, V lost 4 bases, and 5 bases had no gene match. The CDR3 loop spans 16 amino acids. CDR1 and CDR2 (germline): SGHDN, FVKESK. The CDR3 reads CASSLTSGLNTGELFF. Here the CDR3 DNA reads TGTGCCAGCAGCCTCACTAGCGGGCTAAACACCGGGGAGCTGTTTTTT.

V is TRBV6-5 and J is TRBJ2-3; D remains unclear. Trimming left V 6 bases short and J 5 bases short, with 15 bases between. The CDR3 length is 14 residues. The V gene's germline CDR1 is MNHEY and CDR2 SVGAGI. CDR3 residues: CASSLETAGDTQYF. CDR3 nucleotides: TGTGCCAGCAGCCTAGAAACCGCCGGAGATACGCAGTATTTT.

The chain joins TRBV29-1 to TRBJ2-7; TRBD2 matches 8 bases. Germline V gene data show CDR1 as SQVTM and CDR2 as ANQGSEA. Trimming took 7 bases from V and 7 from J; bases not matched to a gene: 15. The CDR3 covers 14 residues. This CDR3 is CSATGAGGSGEQYF. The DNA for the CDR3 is TGCAGCGCAACGGGGGCGGGAGGATCGGGAGAGCAGTACTTC.

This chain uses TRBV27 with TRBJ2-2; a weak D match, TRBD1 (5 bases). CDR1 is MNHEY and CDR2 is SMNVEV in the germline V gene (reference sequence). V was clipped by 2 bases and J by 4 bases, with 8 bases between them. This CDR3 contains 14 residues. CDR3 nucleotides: TGTGCCAGCAGTTTACAGGGCAGCACCGGGGAGCTGTTTTTT. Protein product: CASSLQGSTGELFF.

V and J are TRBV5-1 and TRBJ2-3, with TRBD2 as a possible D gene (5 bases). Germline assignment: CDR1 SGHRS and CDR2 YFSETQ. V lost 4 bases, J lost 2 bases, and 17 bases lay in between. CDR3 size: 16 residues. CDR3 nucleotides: TGCGCCAGCAGCGGAGGACCTTCCCGCTTCACAGATACGCAGTATTTT. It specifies CASSGGPSRFTDTQYF.